The 3 T cell receptor beta chains reported below all come from one sample, sequenced in a study of cytomegalovirus exposure and HLA in healthy donors. Assay used: immunoSEQ multiplex PCR; TCRdb lists only in-frame clones, some missing. The repertoire consists of 180,000 or so clones, with roughly 84% occurring once and the leading ten covering over 10%. The specimen sequenced was PBMCs. The receptors were gathered from a woman in her 30s in good health and CMV-seropositive.

J is TRBJ1-1 and V is TRBV5-6, with D unclear. The CDR3 is 15 amino acids. Deletions cut 4 bases from V and 2 bases from J, with 15 bases between. Germline assignment: CDR1 SGHDT and CDR2 YYEEEE. The CDR3 coding sequence is TGTGCCAGCAGCCCCAGAAGGAGCCAAAACACTGAAGCTTTCTTT. It yields the protein CASSPRRSQNTEAFF. Based on the CDR3 plus reference TRBV5-6 and TRBJ1-1, the full variable domain is DAGVTQSPTHLIKTRGQQVTLRCSPKSGHDTVSWYQQALGQGPQFIFQYYEEEERQRGNFPDRFSGHQFPNYSSELNVNALLLGDSALYLCASSPRRSQNTEAFFGQGTRLTVV.

The chain uses TRBV7-6 and TRBJ2-7, with 7 bases aligning to TRBD2. CDR1 and CDR2 (germline): SGHVS, FNYEAQ. J lost 4 bases, V lost 5 bases, and 14 bases had no gene match. This CDR3 comprises 16 residues. The CDR3 DNA sequence: TGTGCCAGCAGCCCCTCAGGCGGGGGAATTGGGTACGAGCAGTACTTC. As protein: CASSPSGGGIGYEQYF.

J is TRBJ2-5 and V is TRBV29-1, with D possibly matching TRBD1 (7 bases). Germline V gene sequence: CDR1 SQVTM, CDR2 ANQGSEA. V lost 6 bases to trimming and J lost 1 base, with 12 bases between them. The CDR3 runs to 13 residues. CDR3 amino acids: CSVTRTGQETQYF. The DNA of the CDR3 is TGCAGCGTGACTAGGACAGGCCAAGAGACCCAGTACTTC.